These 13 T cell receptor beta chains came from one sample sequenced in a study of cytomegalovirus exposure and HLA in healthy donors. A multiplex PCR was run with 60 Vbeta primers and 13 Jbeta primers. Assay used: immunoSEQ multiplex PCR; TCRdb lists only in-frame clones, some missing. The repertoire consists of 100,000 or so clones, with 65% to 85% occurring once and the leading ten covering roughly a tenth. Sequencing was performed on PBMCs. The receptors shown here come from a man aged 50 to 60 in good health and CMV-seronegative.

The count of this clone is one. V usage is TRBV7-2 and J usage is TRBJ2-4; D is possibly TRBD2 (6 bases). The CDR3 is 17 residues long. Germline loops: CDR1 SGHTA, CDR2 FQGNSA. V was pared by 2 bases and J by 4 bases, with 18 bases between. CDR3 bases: TGTGCCAGCAGCTTATGGACTGGGGGGACGGGAAAAAACATTCAGTACTTC. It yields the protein CASSLWTGGTGKNIQYF. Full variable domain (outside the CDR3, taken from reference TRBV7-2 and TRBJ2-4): GAGVSQSPSNKVTEKGKDVELRCDPISGHTALYWYRQSLGQGLEFLIYFQGNSAPDKSGLPSDRFSAERTGGSVSTLTIQRTQQEDSAVYLCASSLWTGGTGKNIQYFGAGTRLSVL.

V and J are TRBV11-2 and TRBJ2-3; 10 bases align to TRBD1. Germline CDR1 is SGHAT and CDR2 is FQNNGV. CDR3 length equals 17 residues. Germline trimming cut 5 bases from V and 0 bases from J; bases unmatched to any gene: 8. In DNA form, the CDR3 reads TGTGCCAGCAGCCGCCTCGGGGGACAGGGGAGCACAGATACGCAGTATTTT. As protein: CASSRLGGQGSTDTQYF.

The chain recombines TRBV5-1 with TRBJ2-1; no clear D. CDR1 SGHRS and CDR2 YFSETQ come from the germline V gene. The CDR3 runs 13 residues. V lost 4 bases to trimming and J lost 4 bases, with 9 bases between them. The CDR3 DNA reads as TGCGCCAGCAGCGTTGAGGTATACAATGAGCAGTTCTTC. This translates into CASSVEVYNEQFF.

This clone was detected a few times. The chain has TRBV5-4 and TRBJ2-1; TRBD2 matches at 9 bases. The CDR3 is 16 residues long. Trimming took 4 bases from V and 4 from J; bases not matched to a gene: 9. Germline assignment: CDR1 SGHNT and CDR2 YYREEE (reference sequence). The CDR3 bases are TGTGCCAGCAGCCTAACGACTAGCGGAATATACAATGAGCAGTTCTTC. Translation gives CASSLTTSGIYNEQFF.

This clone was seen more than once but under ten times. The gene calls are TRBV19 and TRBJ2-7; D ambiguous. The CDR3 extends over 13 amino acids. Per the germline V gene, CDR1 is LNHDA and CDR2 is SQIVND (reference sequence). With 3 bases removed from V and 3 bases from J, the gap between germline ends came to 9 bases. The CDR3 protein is CASSIGGIYEQYF. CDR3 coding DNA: TGTGCCAGTAGTATCGGCGGAATCTACGAGCAGTACTTC. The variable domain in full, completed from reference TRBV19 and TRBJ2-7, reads DGGITQSPKYLFRKEGQNVTLSCEQNLNHDAMYWYRQDPGQGLRLIYYSQIVNDFQKGDIAEGYSVSREKKESFPLTVTSAQKNPTAFYLCASSIGGIYEQYFGPGTRLTVT.

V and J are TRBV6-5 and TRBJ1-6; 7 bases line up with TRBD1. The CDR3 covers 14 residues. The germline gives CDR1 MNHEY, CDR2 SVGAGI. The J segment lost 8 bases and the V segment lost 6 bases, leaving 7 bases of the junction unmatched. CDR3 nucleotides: TGTGCCAGCAGAACGGTGACAGGGTATTCACCCCTCCACTTT. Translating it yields CASRTVTGYSPLHF.

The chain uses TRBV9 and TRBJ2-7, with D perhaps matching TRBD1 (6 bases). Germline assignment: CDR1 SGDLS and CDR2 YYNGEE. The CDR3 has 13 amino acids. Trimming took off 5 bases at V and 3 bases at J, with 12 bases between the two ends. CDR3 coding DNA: TGTGCCAGCAGTTTGACAGGTAACTACGAGCAGTACTTC. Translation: CASSLTGNYEQYF.

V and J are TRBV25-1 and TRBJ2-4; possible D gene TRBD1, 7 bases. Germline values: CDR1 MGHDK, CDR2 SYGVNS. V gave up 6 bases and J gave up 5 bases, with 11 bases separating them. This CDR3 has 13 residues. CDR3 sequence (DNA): TGTGCCAGCAGGGAGGGGGCCCAAAACATTCAGTACTTC. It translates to CASREGAQNIQYF.

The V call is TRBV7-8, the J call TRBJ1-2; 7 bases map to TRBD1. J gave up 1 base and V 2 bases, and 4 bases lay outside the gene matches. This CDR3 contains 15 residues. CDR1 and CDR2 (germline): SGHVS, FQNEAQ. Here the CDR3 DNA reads TGTGCCAGCAGCTTAACCGGACAGGATAACTATGGCTACACCTTC. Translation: CASSLTGQDNYGYTF.

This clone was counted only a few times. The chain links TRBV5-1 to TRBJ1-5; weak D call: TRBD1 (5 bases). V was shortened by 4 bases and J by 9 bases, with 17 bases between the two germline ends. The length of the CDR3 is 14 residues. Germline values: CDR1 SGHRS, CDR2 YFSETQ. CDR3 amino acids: CASSLGAGERPQHF. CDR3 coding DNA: TGCGCCAGCAGCCTTGGAGCGGGGGAGAGGCCCCAGCATTTT. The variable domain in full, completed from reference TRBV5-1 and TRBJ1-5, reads KAGVTQTPRYLIKTRGQQVTLSCSPISGHRSVSWYQQTPGQGLQFLFEYFSETQRNKGNFPGRFSGRQFSNSRSEMNVSTLELGDSALYLCASSLGAGERPQHFGDGTRLSIL.

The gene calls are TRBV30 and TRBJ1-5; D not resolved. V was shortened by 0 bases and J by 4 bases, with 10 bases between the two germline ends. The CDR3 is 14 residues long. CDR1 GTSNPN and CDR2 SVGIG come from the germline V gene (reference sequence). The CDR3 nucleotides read TGTGCCTGGAGTGTAGCCAGGCTTAATCAGCCCCAGCATTTT. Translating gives CAWSVARLNQPQHF.

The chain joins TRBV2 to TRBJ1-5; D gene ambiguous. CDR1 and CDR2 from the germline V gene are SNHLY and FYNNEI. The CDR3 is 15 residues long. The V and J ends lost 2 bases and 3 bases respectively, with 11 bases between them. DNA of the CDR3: TGTGCCAGCAGTGAACAGCCGGGAGTCAATCAGCCCCAGCATTTT. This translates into CASSEQPGVNQPQHF.

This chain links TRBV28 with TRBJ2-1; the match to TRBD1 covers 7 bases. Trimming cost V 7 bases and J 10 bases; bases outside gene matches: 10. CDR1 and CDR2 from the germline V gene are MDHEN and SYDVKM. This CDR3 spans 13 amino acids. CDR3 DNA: TGTGCCAGCAAAGGGGGCGGGCCCAGGGAGCAGTTCTTC. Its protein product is CASKGGGPREQFF.